The 2 T cell receptor beta chains listed next were all sequenced from one sample in a study of technical replicates of blood from a few donors. Data came from immunoSEQ multiplex PCR; TCRdb stores just in-frame clones and leaves some out. The repertoire holds 100,000 or so clones, with 96% as singletons. Sequenced: T cells isolated from PBMCs. Every receptor here comes from a human donor in good health.

The rearrangement joins TRBV29-1 to TRBJ1-4; TRBD1 is a possible D gene (6 bases). The germline V gene encodes CDR1 SQVTM and CDR2 ANQGSEA. V gave up 6 bases and J gave up 0 bases, with 17 bases separating them. CDR3 length: 16 residues. The CDR3 nucleotides read TGCAGCGTCTATTACAGGGCCTCCACAACTAATGAAAAACTGTTTTTT. It encodes CSVYYRASTTNEKLFF.

The CDR3 DNA reads as TGTGCCAGCAGCTCGACACCATACAATGAGCAGTTCTTC. It yields the protein CASSSTPYNEQFF. This chain links TRBV11-2 with TRBJ2-1; no firm D call. The CDR3 length is 13 residues. V shed 4 bases and J shed 4 bases, with 8 bases lying between them. CDR1 SGHAT and CDR2 FQNNGV come from the germline V gene.